The text below deals with one T cell receptor beta chain. Its antigen remains unknown. Primers included in the PCR were 60 Vbeta and 13 Jbeta primers. Clones were read by immunoSEQ multiplex PCR, and TCRdb kept only the in-frame ones, dropping some. The data contain fewer than 250,000 clones, roughly 81% of them seen just once; the ten biggest clones take up approximately 3.1%. This entry is derived from a study of cytomegalovirus exposure and HLA in healthy donors. Points from the study as a whole: Fewer N-insertions than the roughly 670-donor mean were reportedly shown by an Asian-associated ancestry cluster in a later analysis.

The CDR3 consists of 14 residues. The V and J ends lost 6 bases and 6 bases, in that order; junction bases with no gene match: 6. Germline-derived CDR1 and CDR2 are SGHDN and FVKESK. This sequence was found in a woman aged 30 to 39 in good health and CMV-seropositive. The chain is built from TRBV14 and TRBJ2-3, with 10 positions matching TRBD1. Source material: PBMCs. The CDR3 sequence: CASSPGQGSDTQYF. The DNA of the CDR3 is TGTGCCAGCAGTCCGGGACAGGGGTCCGATACGCAGTATTTT.